A single sample is the source of the 3 T cell receptor beta chains below, sequenced in a study of T cell changes during pregnancy in multiple sclerosis. Assay: immunoSEQ multiplex PCR; the TCRdb copy retains only in-frame clones and omits some. Found here are 50,000 to 75,000 clones, 91% of them singletons; the top ten hold about 2.2%. This sample comprised peripheral blood, obtained in the third trimester of pregnancy. The receptors derive from a female donor in good health, enrolled as a control in a pregnancy study.

The rearrangement links TRBV6-1 to TRBJ2-1; no clear D. Trimming took 2 bases from V and 7 from J, leaving 6 bases between them. Germline assignment: CDR1 MNHNS and CDR2 SASEGT. This CDR3 has 12 amino acids. The CDR3 DNA follows: TGTGCCAGCAGTGAACGGTTGAATGAGCAGTTCTTC. It translates to CASSERLNEQFF.

This chain uses TRBV28 with TRBJ2-1, with 10 positions matching TRBD1. This CDR3 is 16 amino acids long. The trim removed 7 bases at V and 5 bases at J, leaving 11 bases unmatched. The germline gives CDR1 MDHEN, CDR2 SYDVKM. As DNA, the CDR3 is TGTGCCAGCACCCGAGACAGGGGGCTTGGTAACAATGAGCAGTTCTTC. Translation: CASTRDRGLGNNEQFF.

The chain has TRBV11-2 and TRBJ2-1; TRBD2 aligns across 14 bases. V was clipped by 5 bases and J by 5 bases; unmatched bases: 2. CDR1 and CDR2 from the germline V gene are SGHAT and FQNNGV. The CDR3 spans 15 residues. The CDR3 DNA is TGTGCCAGCAGCGCGGGACTAGCGGGGGACAATGAGCAGTTCTTC. As protein: CASSAGLAGDNEQFF.